The following is a TCR beta chain sequence with its context. Antigen unknown. This entry comes from a study of cytomegalovirus exposure and HLA in healthy donors. PCR primers comprised 60 Vbeta and 13 Jbeta primers. The data were produced by immunoSEQ multiplex PCR, yet TCRdb's version contains in-frame clones alone and is incomplete. The table records 200,000 to 250,000 clones, about 83% of them present only once. Looked up from germline, CDR1 is MNHEY and CDR2 is SVGAGI. This CDR3 has 14 amino acids. The J segment lost 2 bases and the V segment lost 5 bases, leaving 6 bases of the junction unmatched. The study, taken as a whole, reports: Rare sequences made up most TCRs, while some public TCRs were found in many donors.

This sequence originates from a human donor in good health. The sequenced sample was PBMCs. V and J are TRBV6-5 and TRBJ2-7, with 7 bases that match TRBD1. The CDR3 bases are TGTGCCAGCAGTCCATGGGACAGTACCTACGAGCAGTACTTC. Its translation: CASSPWDSTYEQYF.